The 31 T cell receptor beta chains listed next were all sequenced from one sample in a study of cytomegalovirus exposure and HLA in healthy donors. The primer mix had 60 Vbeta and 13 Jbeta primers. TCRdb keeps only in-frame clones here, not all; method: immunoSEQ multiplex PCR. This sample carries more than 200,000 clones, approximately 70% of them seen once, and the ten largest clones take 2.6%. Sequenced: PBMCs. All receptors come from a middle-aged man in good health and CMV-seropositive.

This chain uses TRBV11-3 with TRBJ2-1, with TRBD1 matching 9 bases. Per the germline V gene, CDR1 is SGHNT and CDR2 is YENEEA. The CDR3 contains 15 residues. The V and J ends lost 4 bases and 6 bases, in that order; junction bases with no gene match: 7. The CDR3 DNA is TGTGCCAGCAGCTCGGGACAGGGAGCCTTCAATGAGCAGTTCTTC. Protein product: CASSSGQGAFNEQFF.

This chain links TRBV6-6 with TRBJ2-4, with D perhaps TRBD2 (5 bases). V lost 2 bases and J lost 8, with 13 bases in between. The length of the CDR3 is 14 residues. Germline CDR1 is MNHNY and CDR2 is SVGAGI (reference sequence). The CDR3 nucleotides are TGTGCCAGCAGTTACCTTGAGGGTTTAGACATTCAGTACTTC. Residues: CASSYLEGLDIQYF.

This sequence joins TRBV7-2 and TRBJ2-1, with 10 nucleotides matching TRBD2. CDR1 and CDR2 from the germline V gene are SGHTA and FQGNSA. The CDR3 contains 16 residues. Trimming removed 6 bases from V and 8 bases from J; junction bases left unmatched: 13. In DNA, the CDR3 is TGTGCCAGCAGACCGACTAGCGGGTCTCCCAGCTATGAGCAGTTCTTC. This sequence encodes CASRPTSGSPSYEQFF.

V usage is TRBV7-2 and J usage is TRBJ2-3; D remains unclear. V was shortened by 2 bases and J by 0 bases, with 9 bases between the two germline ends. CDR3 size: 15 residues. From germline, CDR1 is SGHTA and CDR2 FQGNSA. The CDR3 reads CASSLLASSTDTQYF. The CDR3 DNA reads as TGTGCCAGCAGCTTATTGGCCAGTAGCACAGATACGCAGTATTTT.

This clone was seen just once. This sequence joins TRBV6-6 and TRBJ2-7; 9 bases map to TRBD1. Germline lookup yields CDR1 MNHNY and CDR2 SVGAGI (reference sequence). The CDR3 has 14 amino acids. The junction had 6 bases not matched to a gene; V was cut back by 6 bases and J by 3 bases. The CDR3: CASSPGTGIYEQYF. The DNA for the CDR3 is TGTGCCAGCAGCCCCGGGACAGGGATCTACGAGCAGTACTTC.

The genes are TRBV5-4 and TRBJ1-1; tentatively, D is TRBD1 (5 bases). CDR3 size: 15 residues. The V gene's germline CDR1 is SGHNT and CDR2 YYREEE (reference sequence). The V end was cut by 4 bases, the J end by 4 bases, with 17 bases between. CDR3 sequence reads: CASSPQLTGSTEAFF. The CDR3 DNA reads TGTGCCAGCAGCCCACAACTTACAGGCAGCACTGAAGCTTTCTTT.

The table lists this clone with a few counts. The CDR3 sequence: CASTLGGANTIYF. The CDR3 DNA follows: TGTGCCAGCACCCTTGGGGGGGCGAACACCATATATTTT. The rearrangement joins TRBV7-9 to TRBJ1-3; possible D gene TRBD1, 6 bases. The CDR3 is made up of 13 amino acids. In germline, CDR1 is SEHNR, CDR2 FQNEAQ (reference sequence). Trimming left V 7 bases short and J 7 bases short, with 14 bases between.

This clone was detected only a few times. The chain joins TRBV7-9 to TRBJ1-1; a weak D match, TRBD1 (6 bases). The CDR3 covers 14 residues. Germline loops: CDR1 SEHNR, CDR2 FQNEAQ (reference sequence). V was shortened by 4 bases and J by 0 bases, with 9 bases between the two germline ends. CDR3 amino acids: CASSSGQMNTEAFF. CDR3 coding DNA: TGTGCCAGCAGCTCCGGACAGATGAACACTGAAGCTTTCTTT. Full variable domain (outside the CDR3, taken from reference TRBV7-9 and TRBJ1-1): DTGVSQNPRHKITKRGQNVTFRCDPISEHNRLYWYRQTLGQGPEFLTYFQNEAQLEKSRLLSDRFSAERPKGSFSTLEIQRTEQGDSAMYLCASSSGQMNTEAFFGQGTRLTVV.

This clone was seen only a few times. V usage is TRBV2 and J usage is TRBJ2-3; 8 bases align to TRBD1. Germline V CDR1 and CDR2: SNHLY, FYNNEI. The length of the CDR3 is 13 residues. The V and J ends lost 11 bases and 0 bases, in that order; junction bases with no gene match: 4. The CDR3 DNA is TGTGCCGGGGGACAGGAGAGCACAGATACGCAGTATTTT. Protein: CAGGQESTDTQYF.

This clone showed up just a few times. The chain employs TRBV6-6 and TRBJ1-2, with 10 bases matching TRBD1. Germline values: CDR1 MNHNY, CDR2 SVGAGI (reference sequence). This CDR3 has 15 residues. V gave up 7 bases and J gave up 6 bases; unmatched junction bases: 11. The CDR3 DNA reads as TGTGCCAGCACCTACATGGGACAGGGGAAGGATGGCTACACCTTC. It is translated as CASTYMGQGKDGYTF.

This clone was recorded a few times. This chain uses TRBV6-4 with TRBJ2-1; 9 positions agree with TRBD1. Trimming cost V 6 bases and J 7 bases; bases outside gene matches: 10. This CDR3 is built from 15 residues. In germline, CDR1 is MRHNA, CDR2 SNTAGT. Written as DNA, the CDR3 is TGTGCCAGCAGACACGGACAGGGGTCCACAAATGAGCAGTTCTTC. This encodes CASRHGQGSTNEQFF.

The CDR3 bases are TGTGCCAGCAGCCCATCACAGGGCCTCCTATACTACGAGCAGTACTTC. It is translated as CASSPSQGLLYYEQYF. V and J are TRBV9 and TRBJ2-7; maybe TRBD1 (6 bases). The CDR3 runs 16 residues. The germline V gene has CDR1 SGDLS and CDR2 YYNGEE. The V end lost 4 bases, the J end lost 3 bases, and 20 bases lay between the germline ends.

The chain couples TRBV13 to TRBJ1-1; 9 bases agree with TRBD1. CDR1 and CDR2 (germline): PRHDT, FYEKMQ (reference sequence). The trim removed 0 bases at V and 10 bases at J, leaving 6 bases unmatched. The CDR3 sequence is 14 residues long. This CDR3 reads CASSLGGTGNAAFF. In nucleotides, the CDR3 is TGTGCCAGCAGCTTAGGCGGGACAGGGAATGCAGCTTTCTTT.

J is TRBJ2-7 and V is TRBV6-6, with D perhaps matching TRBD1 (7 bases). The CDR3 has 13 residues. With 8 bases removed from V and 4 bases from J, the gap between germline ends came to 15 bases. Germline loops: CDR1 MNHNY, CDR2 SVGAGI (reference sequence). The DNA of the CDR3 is TGTGCCAGCGGAACAGGGGAGGCGTACGAGCAGTACTTC. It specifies CASGTGEAYEQYF.

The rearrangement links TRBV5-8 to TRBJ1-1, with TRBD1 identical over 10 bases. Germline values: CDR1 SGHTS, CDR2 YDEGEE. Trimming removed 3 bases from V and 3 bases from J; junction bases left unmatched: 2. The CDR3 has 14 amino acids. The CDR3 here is CASSSGQGHTEAFF. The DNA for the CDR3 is TGTGCCAGCAGCTCGGGACAGGGGCACACTGAAGCTTTCTTT.

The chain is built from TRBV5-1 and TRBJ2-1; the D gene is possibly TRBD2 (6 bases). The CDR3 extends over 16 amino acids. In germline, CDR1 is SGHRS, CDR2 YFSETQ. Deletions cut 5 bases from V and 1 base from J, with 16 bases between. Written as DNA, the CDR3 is TGCGCCAGCAGTCCACATAGGCTAGCGTCCTACAATGAGCAGTTCTTC. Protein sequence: CASSPHRLASYNEQFF.

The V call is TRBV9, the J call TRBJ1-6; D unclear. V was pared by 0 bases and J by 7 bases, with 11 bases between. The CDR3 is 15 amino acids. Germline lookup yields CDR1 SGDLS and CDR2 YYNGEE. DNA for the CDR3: TGTGCCAGCAGCGTAGCGGGAGGGAGCAATTCACCCCTCCACTTT. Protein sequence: CASSVAGGSNSPLHF.

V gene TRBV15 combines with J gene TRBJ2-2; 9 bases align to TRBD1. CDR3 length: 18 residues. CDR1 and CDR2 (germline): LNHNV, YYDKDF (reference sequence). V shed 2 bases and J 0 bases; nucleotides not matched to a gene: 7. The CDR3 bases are TGTGCCACCAGCAGACCACGACAGGGGGGATCGAACACCGGGGAGCTGTTTTTT. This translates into CATSRPRQGGSNTGELFF.

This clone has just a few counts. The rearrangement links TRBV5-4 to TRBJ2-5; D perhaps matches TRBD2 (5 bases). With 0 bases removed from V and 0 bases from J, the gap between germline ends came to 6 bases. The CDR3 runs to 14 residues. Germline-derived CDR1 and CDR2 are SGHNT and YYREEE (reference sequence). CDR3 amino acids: CASSLGRDQETQYF. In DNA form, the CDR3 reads TGTGCCAGCAGCTTGGGGCGGGACCAAGAGACCCAGTACTTC.

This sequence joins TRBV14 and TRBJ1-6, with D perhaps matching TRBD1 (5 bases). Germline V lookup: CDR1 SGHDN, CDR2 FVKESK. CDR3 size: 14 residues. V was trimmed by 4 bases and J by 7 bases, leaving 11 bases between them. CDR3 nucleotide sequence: TGTGCCAGCAGCCGGGGGGGGATCAATTCACCCCTCCACTTT. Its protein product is CASSRGGINSPLHF.

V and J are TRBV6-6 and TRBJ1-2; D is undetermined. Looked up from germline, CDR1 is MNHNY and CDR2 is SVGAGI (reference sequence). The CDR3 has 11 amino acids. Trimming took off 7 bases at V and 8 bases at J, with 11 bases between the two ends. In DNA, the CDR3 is TGTGCCAGCATGGCCCTCTCGGGCTACACCTTC. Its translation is CASMALSGYTF.

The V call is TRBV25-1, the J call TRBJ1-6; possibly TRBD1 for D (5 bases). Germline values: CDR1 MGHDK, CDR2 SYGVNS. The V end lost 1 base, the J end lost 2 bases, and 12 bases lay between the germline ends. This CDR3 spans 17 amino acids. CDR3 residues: CASSEFDSPPYNSPLHF. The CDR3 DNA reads TGTGCCAGCAGTGAATTTGACAGCCCCCCCTATAATTCACCCCTCCACTTT. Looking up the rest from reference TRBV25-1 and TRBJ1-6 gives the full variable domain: EADIYQTPRYLVIGTGKKITLECSQTMGHDKMYWYQQDPGMELHLIHYSYGVNSTEKGDLSSESTVSRIRTEHFPLTLESARPSHTSQYLCASSEFDSPPYNSPLHFGNGTRLTVT.

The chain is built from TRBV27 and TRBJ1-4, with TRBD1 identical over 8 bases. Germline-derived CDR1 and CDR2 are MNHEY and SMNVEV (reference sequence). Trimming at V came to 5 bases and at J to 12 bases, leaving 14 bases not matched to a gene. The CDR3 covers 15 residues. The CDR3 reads CASSPRQGPYLQLFF. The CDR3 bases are TGTGCCAGCAGTCCTAGACAGGGGCCGTACTTGCAACTGTTTTTT.

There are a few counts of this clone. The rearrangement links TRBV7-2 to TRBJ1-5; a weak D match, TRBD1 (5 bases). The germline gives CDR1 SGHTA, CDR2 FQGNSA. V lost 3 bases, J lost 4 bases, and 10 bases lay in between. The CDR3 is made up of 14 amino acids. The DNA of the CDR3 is TGTGCCAGCAGCTTTGCGGGGCCGAATCAGCCCCAGCATTTT. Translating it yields CASSFAGPNQPQHF.

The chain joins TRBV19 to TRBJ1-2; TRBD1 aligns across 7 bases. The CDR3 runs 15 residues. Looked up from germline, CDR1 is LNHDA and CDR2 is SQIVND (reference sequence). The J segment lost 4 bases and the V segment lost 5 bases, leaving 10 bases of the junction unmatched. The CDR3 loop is CASSEPSGTAYGYTF. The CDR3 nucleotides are TGTGCCAGTAGTGAACCCTCCGGGACAGCCTATGGCTACACCTTC.

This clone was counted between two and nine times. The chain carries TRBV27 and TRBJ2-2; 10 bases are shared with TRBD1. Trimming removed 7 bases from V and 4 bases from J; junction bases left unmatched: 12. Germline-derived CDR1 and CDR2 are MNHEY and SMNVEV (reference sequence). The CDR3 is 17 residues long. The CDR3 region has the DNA TGTGCCAGCACCTCCTCCGGGACAGGGGAGGGCACCGGGGAGCTGTTTTTT. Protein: CASTSSGTGEGTGELFF.

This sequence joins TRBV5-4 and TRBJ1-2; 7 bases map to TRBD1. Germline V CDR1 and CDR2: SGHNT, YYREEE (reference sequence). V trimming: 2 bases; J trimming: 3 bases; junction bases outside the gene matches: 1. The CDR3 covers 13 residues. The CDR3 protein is CASSFDRDYGYTF. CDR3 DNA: TGTGCCAGCAGCTTCGACAGGGACTATGGCTACACCTTC.

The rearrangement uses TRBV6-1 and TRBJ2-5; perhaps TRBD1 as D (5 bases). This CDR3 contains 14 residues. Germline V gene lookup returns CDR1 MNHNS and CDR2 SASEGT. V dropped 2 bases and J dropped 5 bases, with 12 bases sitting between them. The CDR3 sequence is CASSETWGRETQYF. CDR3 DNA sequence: TGTGCCAGCAGTGAAACTTGGGGCAGGGAGACCCAGTACTTC.

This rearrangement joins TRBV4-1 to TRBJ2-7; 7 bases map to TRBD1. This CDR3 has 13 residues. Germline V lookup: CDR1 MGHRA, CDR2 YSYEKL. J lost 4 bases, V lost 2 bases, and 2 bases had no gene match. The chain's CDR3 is CASSQRDSYEQYF. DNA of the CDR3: TGCGCCAGCAGCCAACGGGACAGTTACGAGCAGTACTTC.

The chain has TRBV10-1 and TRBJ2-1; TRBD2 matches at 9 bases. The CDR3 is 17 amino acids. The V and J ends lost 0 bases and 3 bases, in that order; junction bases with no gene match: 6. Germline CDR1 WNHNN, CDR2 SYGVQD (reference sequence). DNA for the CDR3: TGCGCCAGCAGTGAGTCAGGTAGCGGGGGCTACTACAATGAGCAGTTCTTC. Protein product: CASSESGSGGYYNEQFF.

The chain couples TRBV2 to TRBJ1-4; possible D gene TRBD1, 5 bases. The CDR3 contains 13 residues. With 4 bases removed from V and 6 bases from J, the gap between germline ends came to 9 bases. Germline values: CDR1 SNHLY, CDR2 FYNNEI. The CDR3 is CASSGGGYEKLFF. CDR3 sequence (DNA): TGTGCCAGCAGTGGGGGGGGATATGAAAAACTGTTTTTT. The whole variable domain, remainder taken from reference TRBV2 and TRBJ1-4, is EPEVTQTPSHQVTQMGQEVILRCVPISNHLYFYWYRQILGQKVEFLVSFYNNEISEKSEIFDDQFSVERPDGSNFTLKIRSTKLEDSAMYFCASSGGGYEKLFFGSGTQLSVL.